The 19 T cell receptor beta chains listed next were all sequenced from one sample in a study of T-cell reconstitution after alpha-beta-depleted transplantation in children. A library of TCRbeta sequences, prepared with unique molecular identifiers, was generated. Via MiXCR, TCRdb re-called the PCR reads, giving one row per CDR3 protein. The top ten hold about 29% of the sample, which has fewer than 4,500 distinct CDR3 sequences, roughly 12% seen once. The specimen was PBMCs, mostly from graft donor cells, collected 60 days after TCRalphabeta/CD19-depleted stem cell transplant. These receptors came from a male patient aged 2 to 10 who had a stem cell transplant for acute lymphoblastic leukemia, so the T cells may come from the graft donor.

This clonotype was detected ten times or more. The rearrangement uses TRBV7-2 and TRBJ2-5; D remains unclear. CDR3 length: 15 residues. The V end lost 5 bases, the J end lost 5 bases, and 18 bases lay between the germline ends. Germline lookup yields CDR1 SGHTA and CDR2 FQGNSA. The CDR3: CASSLLMQAPETQYF. The CDR3 DNA follows: TGTGCCAGCAGCCTCCTCATGCAGGCACCTGAGACCCAGTACTTC.

This clonotype was seen many times. This chain connects TRBV5-1 to TRBJ2-5; tentative D call: TRBD2 (6 bases). The CDR3 is 18 amino acids. Trimming pared 3 bases from V and 4 bases from J, leaving 25 bases between. Germline lookup yields CDR1 SGHRS and CDR2 YFSETQ. The CDR3 here is CASSSADLASASRETQYF. Written as DNA, the CDR3 is TGCGCCAGCAGCTCCGCGGACCTGGCTAGCGCCTCTCGAGAGACCCAGTACTTC.

In its sample, this clonotype was seen many times. V is TRBV6-1 and J is TRBJ1-6; no firm D call. The V and J ends lost 2 bases and 0 bases respectively, with 11 bases between them. The CDR3 runs to 17 residues. Germline CDR1 MNHNS, CDR2 SASEGT. CDR3: CASSEQPPSSYNSPLHF. The CDR3 nucleotides read TGTGCCAGCAGTGAACAGCCCCCGAGCTCCTATAATTCACCCCTCCACTTT.

Judged by abundance, this clonotype is medium-sized. The J gene is TRBJ2-6, the V gene TRBV7-9; D may be TRBD2 (7 bases). V lost 5 bases, J lost 0 bases, and 20 bases lay in between. The CDR3 has 19 amino acids. The germline V gene encodes CDR1 SEHNR and CDR2 FQNEAQ (reference sequence). The CDR3 reads CASSIGGGKASSGANVLTF. The CDR3 bases are TGTGCCAGCAGCATAGGGGGGGGGAAGGCCTCCTCTGGGGCCAACGTCCTGACTTTC.

By share, this clonotype ranks as medium-sized. The chain links TRBV5-8 to TRBJ2-7, with 8 bases identical to TRBD1. V was pared by 4 bases and J by 0 bases, with 6 bases of the junction left unmatched. The germline CDR1 and CDR2 sequences are SGHTS and YDEGEE. This CDR3 is 15 amino acids long. CDR3 coding DNA: TGTGCCAGCAGCCTGGGACAGGCGAGCTCCTACGAGCAGTACTTC. It is translated as CASSLGQASSYEQYF.

This clonotype was picked up many times. The J gene is TRBJ2-7, the V gene TRBV5-6; 7 nucleotides line up with TRBD1. Germline CDR1 is SGHDT and CDR2 is YYEEEE. The CDR3 is made up of 14 amino acids. The junction had 10 bases not matched to a gene; V was cut back by 3 bases and J by 7 bases. CDR3 sequence reads: CASSWTDRRREQYF. The CDR3 DNA follows: TGTGCCAGCAGCTGGACGGACAGGAGAAGGGAGCAGTACTTC.

The CDR3: CACCQVYQETQYF. CDR3 nucleotides: TGCGCCTGCTGCCAGGTGTACCAAGAGACCCAGTACTTC. The V gene is TRBV4-3, the J gene TRBJ2-5, with D unclear. The CDR3 consists of 13 residues. Trimming shortened V by 11 bases and J by 0 bases, and 13 bases separated the two germline ends. Germline CDR1 reads LGHNA; CDR2 reads YSLEER.

The chain is built from TRBV3-1 and TRBJ2-3; possibly TRBD1 for D (6 bases). This CDR3 spans 13 amino acids. Per the germline V gene, CDR1 is LGHDT and CDR2 is YNNKEL (reference sequence). Between the trimmed V and J ends, which lost 5 bases and 4 bases, there was a span of 10 bases. CDR3 nucleotides: TGTGCCAGCAGCTCCAGGGGAGCAGATACGCAGTATTTT. Residues: CASSSRGADTQYF.

This sequence joins TRBV4-2 and TRBJ1-2; D is possibly TRBD1 (5 bases). This CDR3 region has 18 residues. V was pared by 4 bases and J by 2 bases, with 23 bases between. Germline CDR1 LGHNA, CDR2 YNFKEQ. The CDR3 here is CASSLGRPGSGLNYGYTF. For the CDR3, the DNA is TGTGCCAGCAGCCTCGGGCGACCAGGGTCGGGTCTCAACTATGGCTACACCTTC.

This clonotype was detected only a few times. The gene calls are TRBV11-1 and TRBJ2-7; tentative D call: TRBD1 (5 bases). Trimming stripped 1 base from V and 1 base from J, with 8 bases between. The CDR3 extends over 14 amino acids. CDR1 and CDR2 from the germline V gene are SGHAT and FQDESV (reference sequence). CDR3 residues: CASSLVAGSYEQYF. The CDR3 DNA reads TGTGCCAGCAGCTTAGTGGCAGGGTCCTACGAGCAGTACTTC.

By sample share, this clonotype is medium-sized. The chain has TRBV14 and TRBJ1-3; D is uncertain. CDR3 size: 16 residues. The V and J ends lost 1 base and 0 bases respectively, with 10 bases between them. CDR1 SGHDN and CDR2 FVKESK come from the germline V gene. CDR3 in amino acids: CASSQAGQPSGNTIYF. CDR3 DNA sequence: TGTGCCAGCAGCCAAGCTGGGCAGCCCTCTGGAAACACCATATATTTT.

This clonotype is medium-sized. The chain recombines TRBV20-1 with TRBJ2-3; D perhaps matches TRBD2 (6 bases). V lost 6 bases, J lost 5 bases, and 21 bases lay in between. The CDR3 length is 15 residues. From germline, CDR1 is DFQATT and CDR2 SNEGSKA (reference sequence). CDR3 nucleotide sequence: TGCAGTGCCCACCGACGGGGGTCCTCCCTAGATACGCAGTATTTT. Protein sequence: CSAHRRGSSLDTQYF.

This clonotype was seen many times. The chain recombines TRBV7-6 with TRBJ2-6; 10 nucleotides agree with TRBD2. There are 18 residues in the CDR3. Germline loops: CDR1 SGHVS, CDR2 FNYEAQ. With V trimmed by 6 bases and J by 0 bases, 8 bases remained unmatched. CDR3: CASSSVAGGSSGANVLTF. The CDR3 DNA follows: TGTGCCAGCAGTTCAGTAGCGGGGGGAAGCTCTGGGGCCAACGTCCTGACTTTC.

This clonotype was observed many times. The rearrangement joins TRBV7-9 to TRBJ1-5, with 7 bases lining up with TRBD1. Trimming cost V 5 bases and J 0 bases; bases outside gene matches: 7. CDR1 and CDR2 from the germline V gene are SEHNR and FQNEAQ (reference sequence). CDR3 size: 16 residues. The CDR3 protein is CASSTGTDYSNQPQHF. CDR3 sequence (DNA): TGTGCCAGCAGCACCGGGACAGACTATAGCAATCAGCCCCAGCATTTT.

The genes are TRBV7-9 and TRBJ2-3; D is unresolved. CDR1 is SEHNR and CDR2 is FQNEAQ in the germline V gene (reference sequence). V lost 6 bases and J 3 bases, leaving 19 bases between the germline ends. The CDR3 runs to 16 residues. CDR3 bases: TGTGCCAGCAGGCCCGGGCTAGTCGGTGGAACAGATACGCAGTATTTT. Its translation is CASRPGLVGGTDTQYF.

By sample share, this clonotype is medium-sized. The V and J genes are TRBV28 and TRBJ1-1; no reliable D call. The ends were cut back, 6 bases at V and 3 bases at J, with 14 bases in the middle. There are 14 residues in the CDR3. CDR1 MDHEN and CDR2 SYDVKM come from the germline V gene. CDR3 sequence (DNA): TGTGCCAGCAGCCTGTCGGTGAGTTACACTGAAGCTTTCTTT. Encoded protein: CASSLSVSYTEAFF.

The sample holds many counts of this clonotype. The chain uses TRBV6-5 and TRBJ1-2; 8 bases map to TRBD1. CDR3 length equals 13 residues. Germline V lookup: CDR1 MNHEY, CDR2 SVGAGI. V shed 4 bases and J 6 bases; nucleotides not matched to a gene: 4. The CDR3 region is CASSFSDRDGYTF. CDR3 DNA: TGTGCCAGCAGTTTCTCGGACAGGGATGGCTACACCTTC.

This clonotype was recorded at least ten times. The J gene is TRBJ2-5, the V gene TRBV2; 7 bases map to TRBD1. Trimming took 6 bases from V and 5 from J; bases not matched to a gene: 12. In germline, CDR1 is SNHLY, CDR2 FYNNEI. This CDR3 comprises 15 residues. The CDR3 loop is CASSPPGTDRETQYF. The CDR3, as DNA: TGTGCCAGCAGCCCACCCGGGACAGACCGCGAGACCCAGTACTTC.

The chain has TRBV11-2 and TRBJ2-1; D is undetermined. Between the trimmed V and J ends, which lost 5 bases and 4 bases, there was a span of 18 bases. The CDR3 has 16 amino acids. The V gene's germline CDR1 is SGHAT and CDR2 FQNNGV. In nucleotides, the CDR3 is TGTGCCAGCAGCACCCAAACCGAGCAGTTTTACAATGAGCAGTTCTTC. This sequence encodes CASSTQTEQFYNEQFF.